These 6 T cell receptor beta chains were sequenced from one sample in a study of CD8 T cells in Susac syndrome. RNA, at roughly 0.5 to 1 ug, was reverse transcribed with random hexamers. TCRdb fed the immunoSEQ multiplex PCR reads into MiXCR, producing one record per CDR3 protein. Among 120,000 to 150,000 distinct CDR3 sequences listed, around 96% were seen once. The sequencing input was CD4+ T cells from PBMCs. The receptors shown here come from a human donor with multiple sclerosis.

The chain is built from TRBV30 and TRBJ1-4; 8 bases are a match to TRBD1. This CDR3 contains 14 residues. V gave up 0 bases and J gave up 8 bases; unmatched junction bases: 5. Germline lookup yields CDR1 GTSNPN and CDR2 SVGIG (reference sequence). CDR3 region: CAWSVQGAGEKLFF. The CDR3 bases are TGTGCCTGGAGTGTTCAGGGGGCTGGAGAAAAACTGTTTTTT.

This chain joins TRBV5-6 and TRBJ2-5, with D maybe TRBD1 (5 bases). Germline CDR1 and CDR2: SGHDT and YYEEEE. This CDR3 spans 15 amino acids. Deletions cut 3 bases from V and 1 base from J, with 13 bases between. CDR3 nucleotide sequence: TGTGCCAGCAGCTGGACACCCCAATCCCAAGAGACCCAGTACTTC. Protein sequence: CASSWTPQSQETQYF.

The chain joins TRBV12-3 or TRBV12-4 to TRBJ1-5; the D is unclear. The CDR3 contains 15 residues. V lost 6 bases to trimming and J lost 6 bases, with 18 bases between them. This CDR3 is CASRSDSGGIQPQHF. DNA of the CDR3: TGTGCCAGCAGGTCCGACTCAGGAGGAATTCAGCCCCAGCATTTT.

The rearrangement links TRBV9 to TRBJ2-7; TRBD1 matches at 7 bases. V lost 2 bases and J lost 0; bases outside the gene matches: 2. The CDR3 covers 14 residues. In germline, CDR1 is SGDLS, CDR2 YYNGEE. CDR3 amino acids: CASSVGTASYEQYF. As DNA, the CDR3 is TGTGCCAGCAGCGTCGGGACAGCCTCCTACGAGCAGTACTTC.

The chain employs TRBV7-3 and TRBJ1-5; D is uncertain. Germline V gene data show CDR1 as SGHTA and CDR2 as FQGTGA. CDR3 length: 13 amino acids. V dropped 2 bases and J dropped 7 bases, with 9 bases sitting between them. Here the CDR3 reads CASSLSPGQPQHF. The DNA of the CDR3 is TGTGCCAGCAGCTTATCCCCCGGGCAGCCCCAGCATTTT.

The chain links TRBV9 to TRBJ2-5; 11 bases are a match to TRBD2. The junction had 6 bases not matched to a gene; V was cut back by 0 bases and J by 2 bases. This CDR3 contains 17 residues. Looked up from germline, CDR1 is SGDLS and CDR2 is YYNGEE. CDR3 bases: TGTGCCAGCAGCGTAGACCTAGCGGGAGGATTACAAGAGACCCAGTACTTC. Amino acids: CASSVDLAGGLQETQYF.